Below are 9 T cell receptor beta chains sequenced from a single sample in a study of shared clonotypes between healthy human individuals. Sequenced by immunoSEQ multiplex PCR; TCRdb stores in-frame clones only, minus some. The data show over 1.5 million clones, with nearly 99% seen just once and roughly 0.45% held by the top ten. What was sequenced was naive CD4+ T cells sorted from blood. Regarding subset: CD45RA+ positively selected. The source of these receptors is a man aged 25 to 45 in good health.

The chain carries TRBV28 and TRBJ2-2, with 16 bases matching TRBD2. CDR1 and CDR2 from the germline V gene are MDHEN and SYDVKM. V gave up 6 bases and J gave up 6 bases; unmatched junction bases: 7. This CDR3 spans 17 amino acids. As DNA, the CDR3 is TGTGCCAGCAGGGGGACTAGCGGGAGGGCCTCGGCCGGGGAGCTGTTTTTT. It yields the protein CASRGTSGRASAGELFF.

The CDR3 loop is CASKASPTGELFF. As DNA, the CDR3 is TGCGCCAGCAAGGCTAGCCCAACCGGGGAGCTGTTTTTT. The rearrangement links TRBV10-1 to TRBJ2-2; a weak D match, TRBD2 (5 bases). V was shortened by 7 bases and J by 5 bases, with 11 bases between the two germline ends. This CDR3 is 13 amino acids long. Germline loops: CDR1 WNHNN, CDR2 SYGVQD (reference sequence).

V usage is TRBV6-6 and J usage is TRBJ2-7; weak D call: TRBD1 (6 bases). The V end was cut by 5 bases, the J end by 3 bases, with 17 bases between. The germline gives CDR1 MNHNY, CDR2 SVGAGI (reference sequence). The CDR3 covers 15 residues. The CDR3 here is CASSRAGGYNYEQYF. CDR3 DNA sequence: TGTGCCAGCAGTAGGGCTGGGGGCTACAACTACGAGCAGTACTTC.

The V and J genes are TRBV2 and TRBJ1-1; D unclear. Deletions cut 4 bases from V and 1 base from J, with 7 bases between. CDR3 length equals 13 residues. The V gene's germline CDR1 is SNHLY and CDR2 FYNNEI. The CDR3 DNA reads TGTGCCAGCAGTGCCCAGCCGAACACTGAAGCTTTCTTT. Amino acids: CASSAQPNTEAFF.

The rearrangement joins TRBV18 to TRBJ2-3, with TRBD2 matching over 9 bases. Germline CDR1 KGHSH, CDR2 LQKENI. Unmatched junction bases numbered 7, after V lost 3 bases and J lost 3 bases. The CDR3 runs to 16 residues. The CDR3 loop is CASSPLAGVATDTQYF. The CDR3 bases are TGTGCCAGCTCACCCTTAGCGGGAGTAGCTACAGATACGCAGTATTTT.

The gene calls are TRBV28 and TRBJ1-5, with a possible D match to TRBD1 (5 bases). This CDR3 has 14 amino acids. Deletions cut 6 bases from V and 0 bases from J, with 9 bases between. Germline CDR1 and CDR2: MDHEN and SYDVKM. Written as DNA, the CDR3 is TGTGCCAGCAGGGGGCCCGGTAGCAATCAGCCCCAGCATTTT. Its protein product is CASRGPGSNQPQHF.

The gene calls are TRBV28 and TRBJ1-2; TRBD1 agrees at 7 bases. The germline V gene has CDR1 MDHEN and CDR2 SYDVKM. The J segment lost 8 bases and the V segment lost 6 bases, leaving 9 bases of the junction unmatched. This CDR3 has 13 residues. The CDR3 spells CASRLQGRNGYTF. Here the CDR3 DNA reads TGTGCCAGCAGATTACAGGGGAGGAACGGCTACACCTTC.

This rearrangement joins TRBV5-1 to TRBJ2-1; TRBD2 matches 7 bases. V dropped 5 bases and J dropped 8; count of bases not matched to a gene: 10. In germline, CDR1 is SGHRS, CDR2 YFSETQ. The CDR3 sequence is 14 residues long. For the CDR3, the DNA is TGCGCCAGCAGGTCCAGCGGGGCAAGGGATGAGCAGTTCTTC. As protein: CASRSSGARDEQFF. The variable domain in full, completed from reference TRBV5-1 and TRBJ2-1, reads KAGVTQTPRYLIKTRGQQVTLSCSPISGHRSVSWYQQTPGQGLQFLFEYFSETQRNKGNFPGRFSGRQFSNSRSEMNVSTLELGDSALYLCASRSSGARDEQFFGPGTRLTVL.

The chain links TRBV6-6 to TRBJ2-1; 15 nucleotides align to TRBD2. From germline, CDR1 is MNHNY and CDR2 SVGAGI (reference sequence). Trimming removed 9 bases from V and 9 bases from J; junction bases left unmatched: 6. The length of the CDR3 is 14 residues. CDR3 protein: CASPGLAGGSEQFF. CDR3 bases: TGTGCCAGTCCGGGACTAGCGGGAGGTAGTGAGCAGTTCTTC.